This T cell receptor (beta chain) is drawn from a study of blood T cell repertoires in COVID-19. Turning to the study itself: Both acute and convalescent COVID-19 samples were obtained from the United States, Italy and Spain.

CDR3 length equals 14 residues. Per the germline V gene, CDR1 is MRHNA and CDR2 is SNTAGT. The V end lost 2 bases, the J end lost 3 bases, and 11 bases lay between the germline ends. Clones were sequenced by immunoSEQ multiplex PCR, and TCRdb holds only the in-frame ones, with some missing. The sample carries 130,000 to 150,000 clones, 85% recorded once. This clonotype originated in a middle-aged woman who had recovered from COVID-19. Sequenced sample: PBMCs or T cells enriched from blood (not recorded which). The V call is TRBV6-4, the J call TRBJ2-7; D is unresolved. CDR3 nucleotides: TGTGCCAGCAGTGACCCCGGGTCCTACTACGAGCAGTACTTC. It specifies CASSDPGSYYEQYF.